This T cell receptor beta chain was recovered during a study of blood T cell repertoires in COVID-19. For the study at large: Some COVID-19 samples were acute and others convalescent; all came from the United States, Italy and Spain. PBMCs, B-cell-depleted T cells, or T cells provided the cDNA or gDNA that made up the material.

Germline CDR1 SGHAT, CDR2 FQNNGV. The length of the CDR3 is 16 residues. Trimming cost V 2 bases and J 3 bases, with 13 bases left between them. This clone was counted a single time. Original handling: Amplification with reference gene primers provided the estimates of nucleated cell counts. The data were produced by immunoSEQ multiplex PCR, yet TCRdb's version contains in-frame clones alone and is incomplete. That table gives V, J and clone size, and the DNA gave D and trimming. The sample has about 340,000 clones, about four fifths seen once. The rearrangement links TRBV11-2 to TRBJ2-2; TRBD2 might be the D (7 bases). The TCR comes from a man aged 30-40 years with active or convalescent COVID-19. The sequenced sample consisted of peripheral blood. This CDR3 reads CASSLRGARDTGELFF. As DNA, the CDR3 is TGTGCCAGCAGCTTACGGGGGGCGCGGGACACCGGGGAGCTGTTTTTT.